One TCR beta chain is described in this entry. Study processing details: Amplifying reference gene primers gave estimates of nucleated cell counts. The repertoire was sequenced with immunoSEQ multiplex PCR; TCRdb's copy has only in-frame clones and lacks some. V and J calls plus clone size are reproduced from that table; the DNA served to infer D and trimming. This sample has around 320,000 clones; about 87% occur once, and the top ten carry under 8%. The data stem from a study of blood T cell repertoires in COVID-19. At the level of the study: COVID-19 samples from acute and convalescent phases originated in the United States, Italy and Spain. From T cells, B-cell-depleted T cells, or PBMCs came the material, which was cDNA or gDNA.

The germline gives CDR1 ENHRY, CDR2 SYGVKD. J was trimmed by 4 bases and V by 7 bases; bases with no gene match: 4. The CDR3 is 13 residues long. The sample was peripheral blood. The chain recombines TRBV10-3 with TRBJ1-2; 9 bases are a match to TRBD1. The receptor comes from a woman aged 30 to 39 who had recovered from COVID-19. CDR3 nucleotides: TGTGCCATCAATACGGACAGGGGCTATGGCTACACCTTC. Amino acid sequence: CAINTDRGYGYTF.